The clone carrying this TCR beta chain appeared a few times. Its antigen is as yet unknown. These data originate in a study of T-cell memory formation after mild COVID-19. Study conclusions and caveats: The study found contracting CD4+ clones mainly in CM and EM and contracting CD8+ clones in EMRA. Later expanders leaned CD4+, whereas clones that contracted between day 15 and 85 were balanced CD4/CD8. Pre-infection memory already had some responding clones, implying cross-reactive memory joined.

TCRdb re-called the 5' RACE reads through MiXCR, storing one row per CDR3 protein. This sample has tens of thousands of distinct CDR3 sequences, with roughly 16% found just once. Germline CDR1 reads SEHNR; CDR2 reads FQNEAQ (reference sequence). Germline trimming cut 1 base from V and 6 bases from J; bases unmatched to any gene: 3. This CDR3 spans 15 amino acids. Input material: PBMCs or a T cell subset sorted from them (not recorded which). This sequence originates from a man between 18 and 35 years old who had mild COVID-19 (a few samples of this study predate the infection). Cell type and time point are not known. V gene TRBV7-9 combines with J gene TRBJ2-1; the match to TRBD2 covers 10 bases. The CDR3, as DNA: TGTGCCAGCAGCTTAGTCCAGCGGGGGGGCAATGAGCAGTTCTTC. Translation: CASSLVQRGGNEQFF.